This TCR beta chain came from a study of human thymus T cells. Overall study results and limits: Related studies noted strongly shared thymic repertoires across unrelated people. Usage of V and J genes appeared biased in thymic and blood repertoires.

Corrective heart surgery yielded resections, and these provided the thymus tissue. Healthy Finnish infants having corrective surgery for congenital heart defects served as donors. Sequenced by immunoSEQ multiplex PCR; TCRdb stores in-frame clones only, minus some. Here the sample spans some 120,000 clones, around 94% being singletons. As to this clone: Its antigen is not identified.

This sequence originates from a boy in the first two years of life with a congenital heart defect but otherwise immunologically healthy. The source material was thymus tissue.

The CDR3 spells CASSWNSGGRGEQFF. Written as DNA, the CDR3 is TGTGCCAGCAGTTGGAATTCAGGGGGCCGGGGTGAGCAGTTCTTC. The rearrangement links TRBV6-5 to TRBJ2-1; the match to TRBD1 covers 8 bases. Germline CDR1 is MNHEY and CDR2 is SVGAGI. This CDR3 contains 15 residues. Trimming removed 4 bases from V and 9 bases from J; junction bases left unmatched: 11.